Each of the 10 T cell receptor beta chains below was sequenced from the same sample in a study of cytomegalovirus exposure and HLA in healthy donors. With 60 Vbeta and 13 Jbeta primers, the PCR was carried out. Here immunoSEQ multiplex PCR was the method, and the copy in TCRdb shows in-frame clones only, minus some. In the table there are 270,000 or so clones, roughly 90% of which are singletons. Material for sequencing was PBMCs. These receptors were collected from a man in his forties in good health and CMV-seropositive.

The V and J genes are TRBV28 and TRBJ2-7, with D unclear. CDR3 length equals 13 residues. Trimming removed 5 bases at V and 7 bases at J, with 15 bases between. CDR1 and CDR2 (germline): MDHEN, SYDVKM. In DNA form, the CDR3 reads TGTGCCAGCAGTATCCTTGATACAGAAGAGCAGTACTTC. This translates into CASSILDTEEQYF.

The sample holds a few counts of this clone. CDR3 residues: CASSQITGGVGATNEKLFF. As DNA, the CDR3 is TGCGCCAGCAGCCAAATAACAGGGGGCGTAGGGGCAACTAATGAAAAACTGTTTTTT. This chain joins TRBV4-1 and TRBJ1-4; TRBD1 aligns across 9 bases. The CDR3 totals 19 residues. Losses at the gene ends were 2 bases for V and 0 bases for J; bases not matched to a gene: 10. Germline CDR1 and CDR2: MGHRA and YSYEKL.

This clone has just one count. The chain recombines TRBV10-1 with TRBJ1-1; TRBD1 agrees at 8 bases. The J segment lost 5 bases and the V segment lost 4 bases, leaving 6 bases of the junction unmatched. Germline V lookup: CDR1 WNHNN, CDR2 SYGVQD (reference sequence). This CDR3 is built from 14 residues. CDR3: CASSGQGAGTEAFF. The DNA for the CDR3 is TGCGCCAGCAGTGGTCAGGGGGCAGGGACTGAAGCTTTCTTT.

This chain joins TRBV4-1 and TRBJ2-7, with unresolved D. Germline assignment: CDR1 MGHRA and CDR2 YSYEKL. The CDR3 contains 12 residues. Trimming removed 0 bases at V and 5 bases at J, with 5 bases between. In DNA, the CDR3 is TGCGCCAGCAGCCAAGACGGTCACGAGCAGTACTTC. Residues: CASSQDGHEQYF.

The J gene is TRBJ2-1, the V gene TRBV28; 11 nucleotides line up with TRBD2. The V segment lost 4 bases and the J segment 6 bases; nucleotides outside the gene matches: 8. Germline CDR1 MDHEN, CDR2 SYDVKM. This CDR3 is 16 amino acids long. CDR3 region: CASSSPLAGGFNEQFF. The CDR3 DNA reads TGTGCCAGCAGTTCGCCTCTAGCGGGAGGTTTCAATGAGCAGTTCTTC.

The chain couples TRBV7-2 to TRBJ1-2; D call uncertain. V lost 5 bases and J lost 8, with 12 bases in between. The CDR3 is 12 residues long. Germline CDR1 reads SGHTA; CDR2 reads FQGNSA. CDR3 sequence (DNA): TGTGCCAGCAGCCCCTCTAGTCGCGGCTACACCTTC. This gives the protein CASSPSSRGYTF.

The rearrangement uses TRBV18 and TRBJ1-4, with 7 bases that match TRBD1. J gave up 7 bases and V 0 bases, and 5 bases lay outside the gene matches. CDR3 length equals 15 residues. In germline, CDR1 is KGHSH, CDR2 LQKENI. The chain's CDR3 is CASSPPTGSGEKLFF. The CDR3 bases are TGTGCCAGCTCACCACCGACAGGGAGTGGTGAAAAACTGTTTTTT.

Turning to this clone: An end of the junction differs from the germline gene, which may be a read error. The chain combines TRBV6-5 with TRBJ1-4; D gene unclear. In germline, CDR1 is MNHEY, CDR2 SVGAGI. CDR3 length: 13 residues. The CDR3 region is CASSYHSTGDLIF. CDR3 nucleotides: TGTGCCAGCAGTTACCACTCGACGGGAGACCTAATTTTT.

The rearrangement links TRBV5-4 to TRBJ1-2; 9 bases are shared with TRBD1. This CDR3 region has 13 residues. The germline gives CDR1 SGHNT, CDR2 YYREEE (reference sequence). Germline trimming cut 6 bases from V and 4 bases from J; bases unmatched to any gene: 4. CDR3 region: CASTRDRVYGYTF. CDR3 nucleotides: TGTGCCAGCACCAGGGACAGGGTCTATGGCTACACCTTC. The entire variable domain, with the rest obtained from reference TRBV5-4 and TRBJ1-2, is as follows: ETGVTQSPTHLIKTRGQQVTLRCSSQSGHNTVSWYQQALGQGPQFIFQYYREEENGRGNFPPRFSGLQFPNYSSELNVNALELDDSALYLCASTRDRVYGYTFGSGTRLTVV.

The CDR3 here is CASSPYRDRGNNSPLHF. For the CDR3, the DNA is TGTGCCAGCTCACCCTACCGGGACAGGGGAAATAATTCACCCCTCCACTTT. V and J are TRBV18 and TRBJ1-6; 10 bases are shared with TRBD1. There are 17 residues in the CDR3. Losses at the gene ends were 3 bases for V and 5 bases for J; bases not matched to a gene: 7. The germline gives CDR1 KGHSH, CDR2 LQKENI.